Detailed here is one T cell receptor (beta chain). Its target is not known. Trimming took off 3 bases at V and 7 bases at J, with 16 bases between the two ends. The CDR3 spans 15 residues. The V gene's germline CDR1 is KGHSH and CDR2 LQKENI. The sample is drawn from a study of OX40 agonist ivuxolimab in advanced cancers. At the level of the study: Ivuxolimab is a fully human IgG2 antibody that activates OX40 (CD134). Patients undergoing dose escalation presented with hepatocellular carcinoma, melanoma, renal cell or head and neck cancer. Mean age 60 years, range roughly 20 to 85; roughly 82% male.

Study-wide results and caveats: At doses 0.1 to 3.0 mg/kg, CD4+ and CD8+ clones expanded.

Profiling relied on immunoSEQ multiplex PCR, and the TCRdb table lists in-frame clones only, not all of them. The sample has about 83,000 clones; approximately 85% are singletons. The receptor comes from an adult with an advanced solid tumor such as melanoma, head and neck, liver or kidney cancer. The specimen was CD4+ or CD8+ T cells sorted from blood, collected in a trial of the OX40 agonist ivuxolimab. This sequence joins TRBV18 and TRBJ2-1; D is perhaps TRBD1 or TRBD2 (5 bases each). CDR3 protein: CASSPLFGAKNEQFF. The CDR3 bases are TGTGCCAGCTCACCCCTGTTCGGGGCCAAGAATGAGCAGTTCTTC.